Described below is a single TCR beta chain sequence and its context. Using immunoSEQ multiplex PCR, the repertoire was profiled, and TCRdb retains in-frame clones only, with some absent. Of approximately 280,000 clones detected, about 85% appear once; the ten largest clones hold around 2.5%. The source of the sample is a study of blood T cell repertoires in COVID-19. Overall study: Samples representing acute and convalescent COVID-19 were sourced from the United States, Italy and Spain. PBMCs, B-cell-depleted T cells, or T cells provided the cDNA or gDNA that made up the material.

The receptor's source is a woman aged 50 to 60 who had recovered from COVID-19. Sequencing was done on a sample of PBMCs or T cells enriched from blood (not recorded which).

The CDR3 nucleotides are TGCGCCAGCAGTGACCCGGGACAGAGCACAGATACGCAGTATTTT. The encoded protein is CASSDPGQSTDTQYF. V is TRBV10-1 and J is TRBJ2-3; 7 nucleotides agree with TRBD1. In germline, CDR1 is WNHNN, CDR2 SYGVQD (reference sequence). The CDR3 extends over 15 amino acids. After removal of 3 bases from V and 0 bases from J, the junction contained 3 bases not matched to a gene.